These T cell receptor beta chains were read from a single sample in a study of CD8+ T cells in alopecia areata. Here immunoSEQ multiplex PCR was the method, and the copy in TCRdb shows in-frame clones only, minus some. The sample records around 300,000 clones, roughly 60% being singletons. Specimen: CD4+ T cells sorted from blood, collected at roughly week 52, from a patient treated with tofacitinib. The source of these receptors is a human donor with alopecia areata. Each CDR3 is given with its conserved first and last residue. A D gene is named only where the DNA matches it firmly. Size is omitted from some rows. Given values are once, few, many or a class for expanded clones.

d_call: -
clone_size: -
v_call: TRBV7-9
j_call: TRBJ2-5
cdr3_nt: TGTGCCAGCACCTTAGGAGGGGGCGCGCAGACCCAGTACTTC
cdr3_aa: CASTLGGGAQTQYF

d_call: TRBD1
clone_size: -
v_call: TRBV11-2
j_call: TRBJ1-1
cdr3_nt: TGTGCCAGCAGCCACGATGACAGGGTATCGGACACTGAAGCTTTCTTT
cdr3_aa: CASSHDDRVSDTEAFF

d_call: -
clone_size: -
v_call: TRBV10-3
j_call: TRBJ2-1
cdr3_nt: TGTGCCATCAGCAGACAGGCGGACAACTCCTACAATGAGCAGTTCTTC
cdr3_aa: CAISRQADNSYNEQFF

d_call: TRBD1
clone_size: -
v_call: TRBV29-1
j_call: TRBJ1-3
cdr3_nt: TGCAGCGGGACAGGGCTCGGAAACACCATATATTTT
cdr3_aa: CSGTGLGNTIYF

d_call: -
clone_size: -
v_call: TRBV29-1
j_call: TRBJ1-3
cdr3_nt: TGCAGCGTTGCTTGGAATACTGGAAACACCATATATTTT
cdr3_aa: CSVAWNTGNTIYF

d_call: TRBD2
clone_size: few
v_call: TRBV25-1
j_call: TRBJ2-5
cdr3_nt: TGTGCCAGCAGGCGGGGGGCAGAAGAGACCCAGTACTTC
cdr3_aa: CASRRGAEETQYF

d_call: -
clone_size: -
v_call: TRBV30
j_call: TRBJ1-5
cdr3_nt: TGTGCCTGGAGTGACAGCCTGACTCAGCCCCAGCATTTT
cdr3_aa: CAWSDSLTQPQHF

d_call: TRBD1
clone_size: -
v_call: TRBV4-3
j_call: TRBJ2-6
cdr3_nt: TGCGCCAGCAGCCAAGAGGGACAGGCCACTCACTCTGGGGCCAACGTCCTGACTTTC
cdr3_aa: CASSQEGQATHSGANVLTF

d_call: -
clone_size: -
v_call: TRBV6-1
j_call: TRBJ1-3
cdr3_nt: TGTGCCAGCAGTAGCGGCGGATTCTCTGGAAACACCATATATTTT
cdr3_aa: CASSSGGFSGNTIYF

d_call: -
clone_size: -
v_call: TRBV11-2
j_call: TRBJ1-4
cdr3_nt: TGTGCCAGCAAGGTCCGAAGAAGCGATGAAAAACTGTTTTTT
cdr3_aa: CASKVRRSDEKLFF

d_call: -
clone_size: few
v_call: TRBV27
j_call: TRBJ2-3
cdr3_nt: TGTGCCAGCAGTTTACACTGGGACTCAGCACCAGATACGCAGTATTTT
cdr3_aa: CASSLHWDSAPDTQYF

d_call: -
clone_size: few
v_call: TRBV4-1
j_call: TRBJ1-2
cdr3_nt: TGCGCCAGCAGCCGAGATGACCTCCCGCTCTCCGGCTACACCTTC
cdr3_aa: CASSRDDLPLSGYTF

d_call: -
clone_size: -
v_call: TRBV4-3
j_call: TRBJ2-5
cdr3_nt: TGCGCCAGCAGCCGAGGGCCCCAAGAGACCCAGTACTTC
cdr3_aa: CASSRGPQETQYF

d_call: -
clone_size: few
v_call: TRBV29-1
j_call: TRBJ2-5
cdr3_nt: TGCAGCGTTACCGATGAGGGGGAGACCCAGTACTTC
cdr3_aa: CSVTDEGETQYF

d_call: -
clone_size: -
v_call: TRBV5-8
j_call: TRBJ2-4
cdr3_nt: TGTGCCAGCAGCCCCAGGGGCGGGGTTGGGGACATTCAGTACTTC
cdr3_aa: CASSPRGGVGDIQYF

d_call: -
clone_size: once
v_call: TRBV27
j_call: TRBJ1-5
cdr3_nt: TGTGCCAGCAGTTCCCAGGGAGCCGATGCTCAGCCCCAGCATTTT
cdr3_aa: CASSSQGADAQPQHF

d_call: -
clone_size: -
v_call: TRBV25-1
j_call: TRBJ2-3
cdr3_nt: TGTGCCAGCAGTGAAATGGCGTCTAGCACAGATACGCAGTATTTT
cdr3_aa: CASSEMASSTDTQYF